The source of this T cell receptor beta chain is a study of technical replicates of blood from a handful of donors. Produced via immunoSEQ multiplex PCR; TCRdb's table is partial and in-frame only. The sample yields about 84,000 clones, nearly 98% seen once. Trimming removed 8 bases from V and 2 bases from J; junction bases left unmatched: 0. CDR3 length: 12 residues. Germline lookup yields CDR1 MNHNY and CDR2 SVGAGI (reference sequence). The source is a human donor in good health. This chain links TRBV6-6 with TRBJ1-5, with 7 nucleotides matching TRBD1. The sample consisted of T cells isolated from PBMCs. The CDR3 region has the DNA TGTGCCAGCGACAGGGGCAATCAGCCCCAGCATTTT. It specifies CASDRGNQPQHF.